Presented here are 30 T cell receptor beta chains from one specimen sequenced in a study of blood T cell repertoires in COVID-19. Assay used: immunoSEQ multiplex PCR; TCRdb lists only in-frame clones, some missing. The sample has roughly 50,000 clones, over 80% seen once. Sequencing was done on a sample of peripheral blood. Receptor source: a human donor in a cohort sampled during active COVID-19.

The chain combines TRBV9 with TRBJ1-2; maybe TRBD1 (6 bases). The V and J ends lost 7 bases and 3 bases respectively, with 13 bases between them. The CDR3 is 13 residues long. CDR1 SGDLS and CDR2 YYNGEE come from the germline V gene. This chain's CDR3 is CASSTGTDYGYTF. The CDR3 DNA reads as TGTGCCAGCTCCACAGGGACCGACTATGGCTACACCTTC.

The CDR3 DNA follows: TGCGCCAGCAGCCGGGACTCCTCCACAGATACGCAGTATTTT. It specifies CASSRDSSTDTQYF. The chain combines TRBV4-1 with TRBJ2-3, with D perhaps TRBD2 (6 bases). Per germline, CDR1 MGHRA and CDR2 YSYEKL. CDR3 length: 14 amino acids. The V gene lost 4 bases and the J gene lost 2 bases, with 10 bases spanning the gap.

The genes are TRBV28 and TRBJ1-5, with 8 bases that match TRBD1. CDR1 is MDHEN, CDR2 SYDVKM, per germline. This CDR3 spans 16 amino acids. V shed 7 bases and J 2 bases; nucleotides not matched to a gene: 10. The CDR3 sequence: CASKTRTGQGNQPQHF. The CDR3, as DNA: TGTGCCAGCAAAACCCGGACAGGGCAGGGCAATCAGCCCCAGCATTTT.

V usage is TRBV19 and J usage is TRBJ2-7, with TRBD1 matching over 7 bases. Trimming at V came to 4 bases and at J to 2 bases, leaving 8 bases not matched to a gene. Looked up from germline, CDR1 is LNHDA and CDR2 is SQIVND (reference sequence). CDR3 size: 15 residues. The CDR3 loop reads CASSKQRDSPYEQYF. The CDR3 DNA reads TGTGCCAGTAGTAAACAACGGGACAGTCCCTACGAGCAGTACTTC.

The rearrangement uses TRBV27 and TRBJ2-3, with D perhaps TRBD1 (5 bases). The CDR3 is made up of 15 amino acids. Germline loops: CDR1 MNHEY, CDR2 SMNVEV (reference sequence). V dropped 2 bases and J dropped 0 bases, with 9 bases sitting between them. CDR3 loop: CASSLGARSTDTQYF. CDR3 sequence (DNA): TGTGCCAGCAGTTTAGGGGCTAGGAGCACAGATACGCAGTATTTT.

This clone was picked up a small number of times. The rearrangement links TRBV7-6 to TRBJ1-5, with D uncertain. CDR1 SGHVS and CDR2 FNYEAQ come from the germline V gene. Trimming took 5 bases from V and 6 from J, leaving 11 bases between them. The CDR3 spans 13 residues. The CDR3, as DNA: TGTGCCAGCAGCCTAGGCGCTAGTCAGCCCCAGCATTTT. It codes for CASSLGASQPQHF.

This chain links TRBV5-1 with TRBJ1-4, with D possibly matching TRBD1 (5 bases). Per the germline V gene, CDR1 is SGHRS and CDR2 is YFSETQ. Between the trimmed V and J ends, which lost 1 base and 7 bases, there was a span of 14 bases. CDR3 size: 15 residues. The CDR3 nucleotides read TGCGCCAGCAGCTTGCTAGCGGGGCCGGGTGAAAAACTGTTTTTT. Translating gives CASSLLAGPGEKLFF.

This chain connects TRBV7-8 to TRBJ1-4; 9 bases align to TRBD1. Trimming at V came to 3 bases and at J to 6 bases, leaving 2 bases not matched to a gene. This CDR3 contains 14 residues. Germline CDR1 SGHVS, CDR2 FQNEAQ. This CDR3 is CASSFGTGYEKLFF. The CDR3, as DNA: TGTGCCAGCAGCTTCGGGACAGGGTATGAAAAACTGTTTTTT.

The chain combines TRBV7-2 with TRBJ2-5; 11 bases line up with TRBD2. This CDR3 region has 15 residues. Germline CDR1 is SGHTA and CDR2 is FQGNSA. Trimming at V came to 5 bases and at J to 2 bases, leaving 4 bases not matched to a gene. CDR3 coding DNA: TGTGCCAGCAGCCTGACTAGCGGGGCACAAGAGACCCAGTACTTC. This gives the protein CASSLTSGAQETQYF. Full variable domain (missing parts from reference TRBV7-2 and TRBJ2-5): GAGVSQSPSNKVTEKGKDVELRCDPISGHTALYWYRQSLGQGLEFLIYFQGNSAPDKSGLPSDRFSAERTGGSVSTLTIQRTQQEDSAVYLCASSLTSGAQETQYFGPGTRLLVL.

This chain uses TRBV4-2 with TRBJ2-6, with TRBD1 matching 8 bases. V lost 2 bases to trimming and J lost 0 bases; unmatched junction nucleotides: 6. CDR1 is LGHNA and CDR2 is YNFKEQ in the germline V gene. The CDR3 contains 18 residues. The CDR3 bases are TGTGCCAGCAGCCAACAGGACAGGGTGGCCTCTGGGGCCAACGTCCTGACTTTC. Amino acid sequence: CASSQQDRVASGANVLTF.

The V call is TRBV3-1 (or the pseudogene TRBV3-2), the J call TRBJ1-3, with a possible D match to TRBD1 (6 bases). The V end was cut by 3 bases, the J end by 8 bases, with 11 bases between. The CDR3 contains 13 residues. Germline V lookup: CDR1 LGHDT, CDR2 YNNKEL (reference sequence). In DNA, the CDR3 is TGTGCCAGCAGCCAGCTAGGGGGATACACCATATATTTT. Its protein product is CASSQLGGYTIYF.

This clone was seen only a few times. The genes are TRBV30 and TRBJ1-5; D gene uncertain. The V end lost 0 bases, the J end lost 8 bases, and 8 bases lay between the germline ends. CDR1 and CDR2 (germline): GTSNPN, SVGIG (reference sequence). The CDR3 is made up of 12 amino acids. DNA of the CDR3: TGTGCCTGGAGTGTACCGGGGAAGCCCCAGCATTTT. This encodes CAWSVPGKPQHF. Filled out from reference TRBV30 and TRBJ1-5, the complete variable domain reads SQTIHQWPATLVQPVGSPLSLECTVEGTSNPNLYWYRQAAGRGLQLLFYSVGIGQISSEVPQNLSASRPQDRQFILSSKKLLLSDSGFYLCAWSVPGKPQHFGDGTRLSIL.

This sequence joins TRBV19 and TRBJ1-2, with 12 bases lining up with TRBD1. Looked up from germline, CDR1 is LNHDA and CDR2 is SQIVND (reference sequence). V trimming: 3 bases; J trimming: 8 bases; junction bases outside the gene matches: 16. The CDR3 covers 18 residues. The CDR3 region has the DNA TGTGCCAGTAGTATCCCCGGGACAGGGGGCCCTCGGGGGGACGGCTACACCTTC. This sequence encodes CASSIPGTGGPRGDGYTF.

The CDR3 nucleotides read TGTGCCAGCAGCCGGGACAGGGTGGATTCACCCCTCCACTTT. Translated: CASSRDRVDSPLHF. The chain has TRBV5-5 and TRBJ1-6; TRBD1 matches at 9 bases. The germline CDR1 and CDR2 sequences are SGHKS and YYEKEE (reference sequence). With V trimmed by 4 bases and J by 8 bases, 4 bases remained unmatched. This CDR3 comprises 14 residues.

The V call is TRBV28, the J call TRBJ1-1; weak D call: TRBD1 (5 bases). The CDR3 is 13 amino acids. Germline assignment: CDR1 MDHEN and CDR2 SYDVKM. Between the trimmed V and J ends, which lost 3 bases and 3 bases, there was a span of 8 bases. The CDR3 sequence: CASSFGGDTEAFF. The CDR3 DNA follows: TGTGCCAGCAGTTTCGGGGGGGACACTGAAGCTTTCTTT.

In its sample, this clone was seen a few times. The J gene is TRBJ1-3, the V gene TRBV5-1; 8 bases line up with TRBD1. The CDR3 length is 17 residues. The V segment lost 0 bases and the J segment 0 bases; nucleotides outside the gene matches: 5. Germline V lookup: CDR1 SGHRS, CDR2 YFSETQ. The CDR3 DNA follows: TGCGCCAGCAGCTTGGCCGGGACAGGACGCTCTGGAAACACCATATATTTT. As protein: CASSLAGTGRSGNTIYF.

The J gene is TRBJ2-7, the V gene TRBV9, with D perhaps matching TRBD2 (6 bases). CDR1 is SGDLS and CDR2 is YYNGEE in the germline V gene. The CDR3 has 14 residues. Trimming left V 0 bases short and J 10 bases short, with 17 bases between. The CDR3 region has the DNA TGTGCCAGCAGCGTAGGCGGGGACCGCTCAAGACAGTACTTC. This gives the protein CASSVGGDRSRQYF.

This sequence joins TRBV5-6 and TRBJ2-3; TRBD1 matches at 9 bases. With V trimmed by 4 bases and J by 3 bases, 6 bases remained unmatched. The germline gives CDR1 SGHDT, CDR2 YYEEEE. There are 15 residues in the CDR3. The CDR3 DNA sequence: TGTGCCAGCAGCCGCCCGGACAGGGGTACAGATACGCAGTATTTT. Its protein product is CASSRPDRGTDTQYF. Full variable domain (remainder filled in from reference TRBV5-6 and TRBJ2-3): DAGVTQSPTHLIKTRGQQVTLRCSPKSGHDTVSWYQQALGQGPQFIFQYYEEEERQRGNFPDRFSGHQFPNYSSELNVNALLLGDSALYLCASSRPDRGTDTQYFGPGTRLTVL.

This rearrangement joins TRBV19 to TRBJ1-1; maybe TRBD1 (5 bases). From germline, CDR1 is LNHDA and CDR2 SQIVND (reference sequence). Trimming left V 4 bases short and J 5 bases short, with 26 bases between. CDR3 length equals 18 residues. The chain's CDR3 is CASSNPSLMMIGGTEAFF. CDR3 DNA sequence: TGTGCCAGTAGTAACCCCTCTCTGATGATGATCGGGGGGACTGAAGCTTTCTTT.

In regard to this clone: Other nucleotide sequences in the sample specify the same CDR3. This sequence joins TRBV19 and TRBJ1-1, with TRBD1 as a possible D gene (5 bases). The CDR3 length is 13 residues. Germline CDR1 is LNHDA and CDR2 is SQIVND (reference sequence). V was pared by 4 bases and J by 1 base, with 7 bases between. As DNA, the CDR3 is TGTGCCAGTAGTACTACAGGGAACACTGAAGCTTTCTTT. Its translation is CASSTTGNTEAFF.

This chain joins TRBV6-2 or TRBV6-3 and TRBJ2-7, with D perhaps TRBD2 (6 bases). This CDR3 spans 17 amino acids. CDR1 is MNHEY, CDR2 SVGEGT, per germline. Trimming cost V 2 bases and J 3 bases, with 20 bases left between them. CDR3 region: CASSYNLGGRIYYEQYF. The CDR3 nucleotides are TGTGCCAGCAGTTACAACCTCGGGGGTAGAATTTACTACGAGCAGTACTTC.

CDR3 sequence: CASSQEEASGVAPTQYF. The CDR3 nucleotides are TGTGCCAGCAGCCAAGAAGAGGCTAGCGGGGTAGCCCCTACGCAGTATTTT. The genes are TRBV4-2 and TRBJ2-3, with TRBD2 matching over 9 bases. CDR3 size: 17 residues. V was pared by 0 bases and J by 8 bases, with 12 bases of the junction left unmatched. From germline, CDR1 is LGHNA and CDR2 YNFKEQ.

The gene calls are TRBV27 and TRBJ1-6; D uncertain. Trimming stripped 8 bases from V and 0 bases from J, with 11 bases between. This CDR3 is 15 amino acids long. CDR1 is MNHEY, CDR2 SMNVEV, per germline (reference sequence). The CDR3 DNA reads as TGTGCCAGCGGTCCCCAGAACTCCTATAATTCACCCCTCCACTTT. Translation gives CASGPQNSYNSPLHF.

This sequence joins TRBV7-8 and TRBJ2-1, with 14 nucleotides matching TRBD2. The CDR3 length is 14 residues. Germline CDR1 and CDR2: SGHVS and FQNEAQ. Trimming removed 4 bases from V and 10 bases from J; junction bases left unmatched: 3. The CDR3, as DNA: TGTGCCAGCAGCTGGACTAGCGGGGGGACCGAGCAGTTCTTC. Translated: CASSWTSGGTEQFF.

The chain is built from TRBV7-8 and TRBJ1-5; D call uncertain. Germline-derived CDR1 and CDR2 are SGHVS and FQNEAQ. The CDR3 runs to 11 residues. Trimming pared 5 bases from V and 9 bases from J, leaving 8 bases between. This chain's CDR3 is CASSRGGPQHF. The CDR3 bases are TGTGCCAGCAGCAGAGGAGGGCCCCAGCATTTT.

The chain has TRBV12-3 or TRBV12-4 and TRBJ1-3, with D hard to call. The CDR3 has 13 residues. The V end was cut by 7 bases, the J end by 0 bases, with 7 bases between. The CDR3 nucleotides are TGTGCCAGCATACAGAGCTCTGGAAACACCATATATTTT. Translating it yields CASIQSSGNTIYF.

In its sample, this clone was seen once. CDR3 coding DNA: TGTGCCAGCAGCTCCCCCGGACAGGTGGGGTTACGCAGCACAGATACGCAGTATTTT. Its translation is CASSSPGQVGLRSTDTQYF. The chain combines TRBV7-9 with TRBJ2-3; 7 bases are a match to TRBD1. CDR1 and CDR2 (germline): SEHNR, FQNEAQ (reference sequence). The CDR3 is 19 residues long. The J segment lost 0 bases and the V segment lost 4 bases, leaving 16 bases of the junction unmatched.

The chain uses TRBV28 and TRBJ1-5; TRBD1 is a possible D gene (6 bases). Trimming left V 2 bases short and J 0 bases short, with 14 bases between. CDR3 length equals 17 residues. Per the germline V gene, CDR1 is MDHEN and CDR2 is SYDVKM. CDR3 nucleotide sequence: TGTGCCAGCAGTTTACCCGGACAGAGTAATAGCAATCAGCCCCAGCATTTT. The encoded protein is CASSLPGQSNSNQPQHF.

The chain has TRBV5-1 and TRBJ2-7; possible D gene TRBD2, 5 bases. The length of the CDR3 is 20 residues. Trimming pared 0 bases from V and 4 bases from J, leaving 29 bases between. Germline loops: CDR1 SGHRS, CDR2 YFSETQ. The CDR3 loop is CASSLGGEGYQRPRAYEQYF. The CDR3 DNA reads as TGCGCCAGCAGCTTGGGGGGAGAGGGATACCAACGCCCTAGGGCTTACGAGCAGTACTTC.

This clone turned up a few times. The V call is TRBV19, the J call TRBJ1-1, with D unclear. V was shortened by 7 bases and J by 6 bases, with 18 bases between the two germline ends. Germline lookup yields CDR1 LNHDA and CDR2 SQIVND (reference sequence). This CDR3 comprises 14 residues. The CDR3 DNA follows: TGTGCCAGTACCTCCCCCGTCCCCTCGGCTGAAGCTTTCTTT. It yields the protein CASTSPVPSAEAFF.